This is a list of T cell receptor beta chains from one sample in a study of blood T cell repertoires in COVID-19. Clones were read by immunoSEQ multiplex PCR, and TCRdb kept only the in-frame ones, dropping some. The profile covers under 300,000 clones, with approximately 88% appearing a single time and around 3.2% taken by the ten largest. Sequencing was carried out using PBMCs or T cells enriched from blood (not recorded which). These receptors all stem from a woman between 40 and 55 years old who had been exposed to COVID-19. CDR3s include the opening cysteine and the closing phenylalanine or tryptophan. Fields, in order: J gene, V gene, D gene, clone size, CDR3 protein, CDR3 DNA. The D gene is left open where the match is weak. For some rows the clone size is stated as once, few or many, or as a class when expanded; others skip it.

J: TRBJ1-1
V: TRBV6-5
D: .
size: .
CDR3: CASSRQAMNTEAFF
DNA: TGTGCCAGCAGCAGACAGGCTATGAACACTGAAGCTTTCTTT

J: TRBJ2-1
V: TRBV28
D: TRBD2
size: .
CDR3: CASSYQSSGGPNEQFF
DNA: TGTGCCAGCAGTTACCAATCTAGCGGGGGGCCGAATGAGCAGTTCTTC

J: TRBJ2-2
V: TRBV6-5
D: .
size: once
CDR3: CASSLGVLGELFF
DNA: TGTGCCAGCAGCCTAGGGGTTTTAGGGGAGCTGTTTTTT

J: TRBJ2-1
V: TRBV7-9
D: TRBD1
size: .
CDR3: CASSSRGQGAYNEQFF
DNA: TGTGCCAGCAGCTCCCGGGGACAGGGGGCATACAATGAGCAGTTCTTC

J: TRBJ1-1
V: TRBV18
D: .
size: .
CDR3: CASSPSPIGTEAFF
DNA: TGTGCCAGCTCACCCTCACCCATCGGGACTGAAGCTTTCTTT

J: TRBJ1-6
V: TRBV6-5
D: TRBD1
size: .
CDR3: CASSYSGQGKSPLHF
DNA: TGTGCCAGCAGTTACTCGGGACAGGGGAAGTCACCCCTCCACTTT

J: TRBJ1-2
V: TRBV7-9
D: .
size: .
CDR3: CASSLPKITAGDANYGYTF
DNA: TGTGCCAGCAGCTTACCCAAGATAACAGCGGGGGATGCTAACTATGGCTACACCTTC

J: TRBJ2-2
V: TRBV6-5
D: TRBD1
size: .
CDR3: CASSRQGAYTGELFF
DNA: TGTGCCAGCAGCCGACAGGGGGCCTATACCGGGGAGCTGTTTTTT

J: TRBJ1-2
V: TRBV28
D: .
size: .
CDR3: CASSLSGVHGYTF
DNA: TGTGCCAGCAGTTTATCAGGGGTTCATGGCTACACCTTC

J: TRBJ1-3
V: TRBV5-8
D: .
size: .
CDR3: CASSLGHGPGNTIYF
DNA: TGTGCCAGCAGCTTGGGGCATGGGCCGGGAAACACCATATATTTT

J: TRBJ2-1
V: TRBV27
D: TRBD2
size: .
CDR3: CASSSKRGWKFF
DNA: TGTGCCAGCAGTTCGAAGCGGGGTTGGAAGTTCTTC

J: TRBJ1-5
V: TRBV6-5
D: TRBD1
size: .
CDR3: CASSQTGDSNQPQHF
DNA: TGTGCCAGCAGTCAGACAGGGGATAGCAATCAGCCCCAGCATTTT

J: TRBJ1-2
V: TRBV28
D: .
size: once
CDR3: CASSLGGRDYGYTF
DNA: TGTGCCAGCAGTTTAGGAGGGCGGGACTATGGCTACACCTTC

J: TRBJ2-1
V: TRBV29-1
D: TRBD2
size: .
CDR3: CSAATSLSSYNEQFF
DNA: TGCAGCGCCGCGACTAGCCTGAGCTCCTACAATGAGCAGTTCTTC

J: TRBJ1-5
V: TRBV19
D: .
size: .
CDR3: CASIDSRDNSNQPQHF
DNA: TGTGCCAGTATTGATAGTCGGGACAACAGTAATCAGCCCCAGCATTTT

J: TRBJ1-2
V: TRBV24-1
D: TRBD1
size: .
CDR3: CATSERTRGNGYTF
DNA: TGTGCCACCAGTGAGAGAACCAGGGGGAATGGCTACACCTTC

J: TRBJ2-3
V: TRBV4-3
D: TRBD2
size: .
CDR3: CASSQSPPASGGRTDTQYF
DNA: TGCGCCAGCAGCCAAAGCCCCCCGGCCAGCGGGGGACGCACAGATACGCAGTATTTT

J: TRBJ1-2
V: TRBV3-1/TRBV3-2
D: TRBD1
size: few
CDR3: CASSLGQANYGYTF
DNA: TGTGCCAGCAGCCTAGGACAGGCTAACTATGGCTACACCTTC

J: TRBJ1-1
V: TRBV5-5
D: .
size: .
CDR3: CASSLWAEGTEAFF
DNA: TGTGCCAGCAGCTTGTGGGCGGAGGGCACTGAAGCTTTCTTT